The 11 T cell receptor beta chains presented below share a single source sample, sequenced in a study of T cell repertoires in ileal Crohn's disease. Assay used: immunoSEQ multiplex PCR; TCRdb lists only in-frame clones, some missing. The sample has approximately 4,200 clones; 69% are singletons. Sequencing input: ileal tissue. Every receptor here comes from an adult with Crohn's disease.

This chain links TRBV5-4 with TRBJ1-1; a possible D gene is TRBD1 (6 bases). Germline assignment: CDR1 SGHNT and CDR2 YYREEE (reference sequence). The CDR3 consists of 16 residues. V was shortened by 7 bases and J by 0 bases, with 19 bases between the two germline ends. CDR3 region: CASAFAGANMNTEAFF. The CDR3 DNA follows: TGTGCCAGCGCTTTCGCAGGGGCGAACATGAACACTGAAGCTTTCTTT.

J is TRBJ1-1 and V is TRBV13; possibly TRBD1 for D (6 bases). This CDR3 has 13 amino acids. The germline CDR1 and CDR2 sequences are PRHDT and FYEKMQ (reference sequence). Trimming took off 8 bases at V and 11 bases at J, with 21 bases between the two ends. The CDR3 spells CASSGRGSEGAFF. The CDR3 DNA is TGTGCCAGCTCGGGCAGGGGATCCGAGGGGGCTTTCTTT.

The CDR3 spells CASSYSPGDTEAFF. The CDR3 region has the DNA TGTGCCAGCAGTTACTCCCCGGGGGACACTGAAGCTTTCTTT. The genes are TRBV6-5 and TRBJ1-1; a possible D gene is TRBD1 (5 bases). This CDR3 comprises 14 residues. Deletions cut 0 bases from V and 3 bases from J, with 8 bases between. Germline V gene sequence: CDR1 MNHEY, CDR2 SVGAGI.

There are a few counts of this clone. V usage is TRBV6-1 and J usage is TRBJ2-1, with TRBD2 matching over 7 bases. Germline CDR1 reads MNHNS; CDR2 reads SASEGT. V gave up 8 bases and J gave up 7 bases; unmatched junction bases: 2. The CDR3 loop spans 11 amino acids. CDR3 nucleotide sequence: TGTGCCAGCTGGGAGGGTAATGAGCAGTTCTTC. Its translation is CASWEGNEQFF.

This clone has only one observation. The chain combines TRBV27 with TRBJ2-1, with D maybe TRBD1 (5 bases). The CDR3 totals 13 residues. Germline V gene data show CDR1 as MNHEY and CDR2 as SMNVEV (reference sequence). Trimming cost V 5 bases and J 4 bases, with 9 bases left between them. The CDR3 loop is CASSLDRYNEQFF. The CDR3 bases are TGTGCCAGCAGTCTCGACAGATACAATGAGCAGTTCTTC.

This rearrangement joins TRBV27 to TRBJ2-2; unclear D gene. CDR3 size: 13 residues. V gave up 1 base and J gave up 4 bases, with 4 bases separating them. The germline CDR1 and CDR2 sequences are MNHEY and SMNVEV (reference sequence). The CDR3 bases are TGTGCCAGCAGTTTATATCTCACCGGGGAGCTGTTTTTT. Translation: CASSLYLTGELFF.

The chain combines TRBV4-1 with TRBJ2-6; D is possibly TRBD2 (6 bases). The length of the CDR3 is 19 residues. Germline CDR1 MGHRA, CDR2 YSYEKL. Trimming stripped 0 bases from V and 0 bases from J, with 15 bases between. The CDR3 DNA follows: TGCGCCAGCAGCCAAGATAAATTGGGCGGGAACTCTGGGGCCAACGTCCTGACTTTC. It translates to CASSQDKLGGNSGANVLTF.

This clone turned up a few times. The rearrangement links TRBV9 to TRBJ1-1, with D unresolved. V was shortened by 4 bases and J by 2 bases, with 18 bases between the two germline ends. There are 16 residues in the CDR3. Germline V gives CDR1 SGDLS, CDR2 YYNGEE. The CDR3: CASSPWAGGPNTEAFF. CDR3 sequence (DNA): TGTGCCAGCAGCCCCTGGGCAGGAGGACCTAACACTGAAGCTTTCTTT.

The chain is built from TRBV30 and TRBJ2-7, with D perhaps TRBD1 (6 bases). V shed 3 bases and J shed 4 bases, with 16 bases lying between them. Germline V gene lookup returns CDR1 GTSNPN and CDR2 SVGIG (reference sequence). This CDR3 spans 14 amino acids. In DNA form, the CDR3 reads TGTGCCTGGAGCACCGGGGCAGGGGAGTACGAGCAGTACTTC. Residues: CAWSTGAGEYEQYF.

This rearrangement joins TRBV27 to TRBJ1-1; 10 bases match TRBD1. Germline values: CDR1 MNHEY, CDR2 SMNVEV (reference sequence). CDR3 length: 16 amino acids. Losses at the gene ends were 4 bases for V and 1 base for J; bases not matched to a gene: 6. The CDR3 spells CASSSPRDRGNTEAFF. The DNA of the CDR3 is TGTGCCAGCAGTTCTCCCCGGGACAGGGGGAACACTGAAGCTTTCTTT.

This chain connects TRBV29-1 to TRBJ2-7; D is ambiguous. Trimming took off 1 base at V and 3 bases at J, with 22 bases between the two ends. CDR3 length: 17 residues. Germline CDR1 SQVTM, CDR2 ANQGSEA. CDR3 nucleotides: TGCAGCGTTGAAGGGCTAGATGGTACTTCCGGTGACTACGAGCAGTACTTC. It encodes CSVEGLDGTSGDYEQYF.